This TCR beta chain is drawn from a study of CXCR3-negative and CXCR3-positive naive CD8 T cells. Study-level background: Libraries each contributed about 1.5 +/- 0.3 million TRB reads, for roughly 130 million in total. Whole-study findings and limits: When CXCR3-positive naive cells were set against CXCR3-negative naive cells, the former had more hydrophobic TRB CDR3s. CXCR3 expression dropped partially after cryopreservation, and most assays relied on fresh PBMCs. Because surface CD5 did not distinguish the naive subsets, TCR strength was inferred from TRB CDR3 properties. Naive CXCR3-positive and CXCR3-negative cells shared similar TRBV-TRBJ usage, unlike memory cells.

The study made its TRB cDNA libraries by 5' RACE, adding UMI labels. TCRdb reprocessed the 5' RACE reads and keeps a single row for each CDR3 protein, giving no DNA. This sample's table reports 140,000 to 150,000 distinct CDR3 sequences. About this clonotype itself: The target antigen is unknown.

CDR3 size: 14 residues. The germline CDR1 and CDR2 sequences are MGHRA and YSYEKL. Input material: naive CXCR3+ CD8+ T cells from blood. Specified subset: CD45RO-CCR7+CD27+CD95- naive CD8+ T cells expressing CXCR3 (TNR3+). The chain links TRBV4-1 to TRBJ2-3; the D call of TRBD1 rests on TCRdb alone, since no DNA is present to check it. This receptor was obtained from a human donor in good health. Some clones in this sample may be carry-over from other donors' samples. Here the CDR3 reads CASSQETGTDTQYF.